Included here is one T cell receptor (beta chain) sequence, with context. Its antigen is still unknown. Base qualities are missing; no much larger clone stands one base away. Each collaborating institution followed its own protocols to collect whole blood in K2EDTA tubes. For TCRbeta analysis, collaborators shipped samples in one of three forms: frozen whole blood, isolated PBMCs, or DNA extracted from either of those sample types. TCRbeta CDR3 regions were amplified from genomic DNA by means of the immunoSEQ Assay, a bias-controlled multiplex PCR. Concerning the study's data processing: The number of nucleated cells in each sample was estimated by amplification of reference gene primers within the assay. To quantify the absolute abundance of each unique TCRbeta CDR3 rearrangement, sequence reads were collapsed and filtered. For each sample, productive Simpson clonality was calculated as the square root of Simpson's diversity index across productive rearrangements. The immuneACCESS repertoire file appears here via TCRdb, limited to in-frame rearrangements. These files lack a portion of the clones; in checked studies, under half of the deficit traces to unresolved V genes, and the cause of the others is not known. V, J and clone size reflect that table, while D and trimming were determined from the DNA. In all, the sample holds 260,000 or so clones, and roughly four fifths of those were seen once. 4% to 5% of the sample goes to the ten largest clones.

The sample comes from a study of blood T cell repertoires in COVID-19 (TCRdb year 2020). Background on the whole study: Samples from collaborators originated in the United States, Italy and Spain and spanned both the acute and convalescent phases of COVID-19. The prospective study material was composed of cDNA or gDNA derived from T cells, B-cell-depleted T cells, or PBMCs. Subjects who had been exposed to COVID-19, were actively infected with it, or had recovered from it provided the deeply sampled blood TCRbeta repertoires that made up the dataset. A freely available public database, intended as a resource for researchers studying the immune response to SARS-CoV-2, is where the repertoires were released. Samples were obtained from the ongoing ImmuneRACE study (first 160 participants) and from 1,200 or so subjects provided by 6 global collaborators. A de-identified subject ID, COVID-19 status, age in years and sex were almost always included in the sample metadata. HLA class I and class II types, where available, came from metadata supplied by the sample provider rather than from assay-based typing.

General study outcomes and caveats: Clinical and demographic metadata were provided uncurated, with the amount varying by source and participant.

Specimen: peripheral blood. This receptor was identified in a woman aged 70-85 years with acute or convalescent COVID-19.

The nucleotides read TGCGCCAGCAGCGAAGCCCCCGCAAGCACTGAAGCTTTCTTT. It translates to CASSEAPASTEAFF. This chain is built from TRBV5-1 and TRBJ1-1, with no confidently assigned D gene. V and J are truncated by 4 bases and 4 bases respectively, leaving an intervening sequence of 14 bases. The CDR3 starts with the cysteine, ends with the phenylalanine, and has 14 residues. CDR3 DNA is the only sequence kept; it has 42 bases, read in frame from the first base. Based on the germline V gene, the CDR1 and CDR2 sequences are SGHRS and YFSETQ.